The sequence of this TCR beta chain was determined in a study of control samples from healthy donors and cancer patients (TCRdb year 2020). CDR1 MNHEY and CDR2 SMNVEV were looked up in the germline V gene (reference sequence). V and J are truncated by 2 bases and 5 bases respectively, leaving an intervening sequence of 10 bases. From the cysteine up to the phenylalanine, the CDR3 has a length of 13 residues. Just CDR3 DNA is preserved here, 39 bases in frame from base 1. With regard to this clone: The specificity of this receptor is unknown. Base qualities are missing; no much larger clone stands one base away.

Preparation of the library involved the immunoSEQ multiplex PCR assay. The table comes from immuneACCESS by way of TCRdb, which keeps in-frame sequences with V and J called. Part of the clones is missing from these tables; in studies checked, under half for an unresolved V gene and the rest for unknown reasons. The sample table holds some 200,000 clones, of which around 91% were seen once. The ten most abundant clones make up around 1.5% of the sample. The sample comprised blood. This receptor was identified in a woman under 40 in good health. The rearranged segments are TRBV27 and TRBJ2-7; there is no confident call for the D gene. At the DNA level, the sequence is TGTGCCAGCAGTTTACCCCCGATCCACGAGCAGTACTTC. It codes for CASSLPPIHEQYF.